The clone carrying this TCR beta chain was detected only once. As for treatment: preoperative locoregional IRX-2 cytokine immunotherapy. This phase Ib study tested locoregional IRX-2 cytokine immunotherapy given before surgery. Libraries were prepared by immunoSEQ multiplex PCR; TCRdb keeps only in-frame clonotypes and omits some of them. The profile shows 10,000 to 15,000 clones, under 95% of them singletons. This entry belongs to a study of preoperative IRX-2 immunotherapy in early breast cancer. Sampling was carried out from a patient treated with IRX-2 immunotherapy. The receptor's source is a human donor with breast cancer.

DNA for the CDR3: TGTGCCAGCAGTACCCAGGGGTATGGCTACACCTTC. Its translation is CASSTQGYGYTF. V is TRBV27 and J is TRBJ1-2; tentative D call: TRBD1 (6 bases). The V end lost 5 bases, the J end lost 5 bases, and 9 bases lay between the germline ends. Germline CDR1 is MNHEY and CDR2 is SMNVEV (reference sequence). The CDR3 consists of 12 residues.